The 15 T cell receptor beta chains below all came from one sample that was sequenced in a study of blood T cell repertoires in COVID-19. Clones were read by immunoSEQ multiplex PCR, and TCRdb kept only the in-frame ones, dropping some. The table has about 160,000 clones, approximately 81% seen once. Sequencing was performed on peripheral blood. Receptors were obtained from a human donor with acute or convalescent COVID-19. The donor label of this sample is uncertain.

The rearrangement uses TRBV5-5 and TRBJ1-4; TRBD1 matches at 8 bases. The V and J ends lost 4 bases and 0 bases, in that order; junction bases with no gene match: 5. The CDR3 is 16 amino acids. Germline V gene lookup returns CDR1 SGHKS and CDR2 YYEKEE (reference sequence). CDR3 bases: TGTGCCAGCAGCCCCGGACAGGGTGCAACTAATGAAAAACTGTTTTTT. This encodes CASSPGQGATNEKLFF.

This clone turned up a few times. The CDR3 sequence: CASSLGGAGSSPLHF. CDR3 DNA: TGTGCCAGCAGCTTGGGAGGGGCTGGAAGTTCACCCCTCCACTTT. The V call is TRBV7-9, the J call TRBJ1-6, with TRBD1 as a possible D gene (5 bases). Germline V gene lookup returns CDR1 SEHNR and CDR2 FQNEAQ (reference sequence). V was shortened by 3 bases and J by 9 bases, with 15 bases between the two germline ends. This CDR3 is 15 amino acids long.

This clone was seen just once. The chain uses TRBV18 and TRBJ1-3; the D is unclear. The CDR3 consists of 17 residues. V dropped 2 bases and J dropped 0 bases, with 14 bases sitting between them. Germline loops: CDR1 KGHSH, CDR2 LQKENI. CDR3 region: CASSPKSQPISGNTIYF. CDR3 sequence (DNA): TGTGCCAGCTCACCAAAATCACAGCCTATCTCTGGAAACACCATATATTTT.

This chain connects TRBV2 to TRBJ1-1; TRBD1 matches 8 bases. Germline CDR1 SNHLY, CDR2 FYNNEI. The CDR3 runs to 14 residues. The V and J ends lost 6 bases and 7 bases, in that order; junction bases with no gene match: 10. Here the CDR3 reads CASSRDRITGEAFF. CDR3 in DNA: TGTGCCAGCAGCAGGGACAGGATAACAGGTGAAGCTTTCTTT.

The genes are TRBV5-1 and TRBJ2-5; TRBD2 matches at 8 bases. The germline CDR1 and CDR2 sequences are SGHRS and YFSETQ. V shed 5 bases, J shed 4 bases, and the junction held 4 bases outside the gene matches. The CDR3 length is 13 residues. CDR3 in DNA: TGCGCCAGCAGTGGACTAGCAGCAGAGACCCAGTACTTC. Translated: CASSGLAAETQYF.

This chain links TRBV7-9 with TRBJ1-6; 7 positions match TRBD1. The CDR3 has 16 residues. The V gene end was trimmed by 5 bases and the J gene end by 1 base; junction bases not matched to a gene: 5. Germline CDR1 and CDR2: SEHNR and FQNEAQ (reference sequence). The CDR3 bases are TGTGCCAGCAGCCCACAGGGGATGTCCTATAATTCACCCCTCCACTTT. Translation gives CASSPQGMSYNSPLHF.

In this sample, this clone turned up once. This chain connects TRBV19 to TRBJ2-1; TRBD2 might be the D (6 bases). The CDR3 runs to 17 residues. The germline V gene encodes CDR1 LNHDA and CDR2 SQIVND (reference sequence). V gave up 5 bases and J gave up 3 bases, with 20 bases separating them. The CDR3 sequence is CASSPGVRGGDYNEQFF. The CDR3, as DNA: TGTGCCAGTAGTCCCGGTGTCCGTGGCGGGGACTACAATGAGCAGTTCTTC.

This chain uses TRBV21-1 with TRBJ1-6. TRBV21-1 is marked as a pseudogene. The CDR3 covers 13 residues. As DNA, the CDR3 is TGTGCCAGCAAACCGAACGGGAATTCACCCCTCCACTTT. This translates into CASKPNGNSPLHF.

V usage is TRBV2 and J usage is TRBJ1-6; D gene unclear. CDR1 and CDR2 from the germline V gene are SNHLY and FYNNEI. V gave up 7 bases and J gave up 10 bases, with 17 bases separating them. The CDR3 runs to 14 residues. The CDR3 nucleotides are TGTGCCAGCACCGCGGCCCTGTCCCTCTCACCCCTCCACTTT. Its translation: CASTAALSLSPLHF.

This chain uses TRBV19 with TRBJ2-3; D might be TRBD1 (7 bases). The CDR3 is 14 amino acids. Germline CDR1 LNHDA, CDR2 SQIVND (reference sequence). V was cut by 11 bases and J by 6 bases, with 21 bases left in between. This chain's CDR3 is CACRRAGGLDTQYF. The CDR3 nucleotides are TGTGCCTGTCGAAGGGCAGGGGGACTGGATACGCAGTATTTT.

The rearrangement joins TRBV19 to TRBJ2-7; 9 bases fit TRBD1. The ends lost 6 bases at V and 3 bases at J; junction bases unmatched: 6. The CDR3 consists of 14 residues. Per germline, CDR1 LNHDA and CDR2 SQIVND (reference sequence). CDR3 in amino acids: CASRETGGLYEQYF. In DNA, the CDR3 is TGTGCCAGTAGGGAGACAGGGGGGCTCTACGAGCAGTACTTC.

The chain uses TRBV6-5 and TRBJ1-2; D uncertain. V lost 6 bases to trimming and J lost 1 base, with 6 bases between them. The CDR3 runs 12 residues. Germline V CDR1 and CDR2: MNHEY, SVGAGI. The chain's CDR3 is CASSDINYGYTF. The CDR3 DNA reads TGTGCCAGCAGCGACATTAACTATGGCTACACCTTC.

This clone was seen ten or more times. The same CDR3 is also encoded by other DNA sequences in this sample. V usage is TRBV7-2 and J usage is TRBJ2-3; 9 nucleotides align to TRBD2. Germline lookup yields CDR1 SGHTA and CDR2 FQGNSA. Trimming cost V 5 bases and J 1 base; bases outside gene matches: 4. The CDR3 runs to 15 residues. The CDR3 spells CASSPWTSGTDTQYF. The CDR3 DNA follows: TGTGCCAGCAGCCCTTGGACTAGCGGCACAGATACGCAGTATTTT.

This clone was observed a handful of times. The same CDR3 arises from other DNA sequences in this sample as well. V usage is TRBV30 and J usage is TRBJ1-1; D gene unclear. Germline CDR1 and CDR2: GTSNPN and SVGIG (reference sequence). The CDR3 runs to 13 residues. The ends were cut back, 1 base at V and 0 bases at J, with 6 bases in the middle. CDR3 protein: CAWSGQMNTEAFF. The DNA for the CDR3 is TGTGCCTGGAGTGGACAAATGAACACTGAAGCTTTCTTT.

The CDR3 coding sequence is TGTGCCAGCTCACCGGGCTATTTGAACACTGAAGCTTTCTTT. Its protein is CASSPGYLNTEAFF. This chain connects TRBV18 to TRBJ1-1, with D unclear. Germline V CDR1 and CDR2: KGHSH, LQKENI. The CDR3 sequence is 14 residues long. Trimming took 3 bases from V and 0 from J, leaving 8 bases between them.